This TCR beta chain was retrieved from a study of OX40 agonist ivuxolimab in advanced cancers. Notes on the study in general: Near-lowest levels of clonal expansion characterized partial responders at 0.1-3.0 mg/kg. Low normalized T-cell clonal expansion also characterized some of the nonresponders.

Remarks on this clone: Its antigen is unidentified.

The CDR3 runs 16 residues. V was cut by 4 bases and J by 9 bases, with 24 bases left in between. The germline CDR1 and CDR2 sequences are MDHEN and SYDVKM. Patients were excluded for autoimmune disease history or systemic immunosuppression. Sequencing was performed with immunoSEQ multiplex PCR; in TCRdb, only in-frame clones are kept and a portion is missing. Counted here are 75,000 to 95,000 clones, approximately 80% occurring once; the ten biggest clones make up around 0.49%. Sample: CD4+ or CD8+ T cells sorted from blood, taken in a trial of the OX40 agonist ivuxolimab. The V gene is TRBV28, the J gene TRBJ1-1, with D possibly TRBD1 on 6 matching bases. The source of this sequence is an adult with an advanced solid tumor such as melanoma, head and neck, liver or kidney cancer. CDR3: CASSSLIQGRGGKAFF. In DNA, the CDR3 is TGTGCCAGCAGTTCCCTCATACAGGGCAGGGGCGGGAAAGCTTTCTTT.